The source of this T cell receptor beta chain is a study of CD8 T cells in ankylosing spondylitis. Study observations and caveats: Reportedly, matched ankylosing spondylitis synovial fluid was significantly enriched for disease-linked clones. With a CD8+ phenotype, disease-linked clones were relatively rare in peripheral blood. A motif in TCR beta, a set of fewer than ten highly homologous variants, appeared characteristic of ankylosing spondylitis blood.

The V gene lost 4 bases and the J gene lost 5 bases, with 14 bases spanning the gap. Germline values: CDR1 MNHNS, CDR2 SASEGT. The CDR3 loop spans 14 amino acids. This clonotype came up a few times. Its antigen is currently unknown. Libraries of TCR beta came from quantitative 5'-RACE with molecular barcodes. TCRdb fed the 5' RACE reads into MiXCR, producing one record per CDR3 protein. This sample has a few hundred thousand distinct CDR3 sequences, with over 15% found just once. This rearrangement joins TRBV6-1 to TRBJ2-5; possibly TRBD2 for D (6 bases). What was sequenced was blood, either unsorted or a sorted T cell fraction (not recorded which). The sequence came from a male donor with ankylosing spondylitis or in good health (not recorded which). CDR3 loop: CASSGEAGRETQYF. CDR3 nucleotide sequence: TGTGCCAGCAGTGGCGAGGCGGGGCGGGAGACCCAGTACTTC.